This TCR beta chain is drawn from a study of radiation and T cells in renal cell carcinoma. As for the study in general: Nephrectomy followed 15 Gy stereotactic body radiation by 4 weeks.

Documented time point: blood 2 weeks post-SBRT. Treatment in this sample: 15 Gy SBRT to primary tumor, nephrectomy 4 weeks later. Trimming took off 1 base at V and 1 base at J, with 15 bases between the two ends. Per the germline V gene, CDR1 is SGHRS and CDR2 is YFSETQ. The CDR3 length is 16 residues. The assay was immunoSEQ multiplex PCR, and TCRdb's table has in-frame clones only and misses some. The sample holds 100,000 to 150,000 clones, 81% seen once. The material sequenced was blood, taken from a patient whose treatment included radiotherapy and nephrectomy. This chain connects TRBV5-1 to TRBJ2-7; no definite D call. The origin of this receptor is a man aged 45-65 years with renal cell carcinoma. CDR3 sequence (DNA): TGCGCCAGCAGCTTGACCACTTCTACAGAATCCTACGAGCAGTACTTC. It translates to CASSLTTSTESYEQYF.